This TCR beta chain was retrieved from a study of CD8 T cells in ankylosing spondylitis. There are many counts of this clonotype. What it recognizes is unknown. V was cut by 5 bases and J by 13 bases, with 12 bases left in between. Germline CDR1 is SGHTA and CDR2 is FQGNSA. The CDR3 covers 11 residues. Each TCR beta library was made by quantitative 5'-RACE that incorporated molecular barcodes. In TCRdb, the 5' RACE reads were re-called with MiXCR into one record per CDR3 protein. The sample holds 30,000 to 45,000 distinct CDR3 sequences, around 10% seen once. Study-wide findings and caveats: Disease-linked clones reportedly concentrated significantly in matched ankylosing spondylitis synovial fluid. Before this, some motif variants had been reported in reactive arthritis synovial fluid and blood. Characteristic, it appeared, of ankylosing spondylitis blood was a TCR beta motif of about eight highly homologous variants.

The chain couples TRBV7-2 to TRBJ2-1, with D perhaps TRBD1 (5 bases). The receptor was derived from a male donor with ankylosing spondylitis or in good health (not recorded which). Input material: blood, either unsorted or a sorted T cell fraction (not recorded which). CDR3 residues: CASSQNQGQFF. The DNA of the CDR3 is TGTGCCAGCAGCCAAAACCAGGGTCAGTTCTTC.